This T cell receptor beta chain was observed in a study of cytomegalovirus exposure and HLA in healthy donors. Some clones are missing from TCRdb's copy, which holds only in-frame ones; the method was immunoSEQ multiplex PCR. The data show about 73,000 clones, roughly 93% seen once. Germline loops: CDR1 SGHVS, CDR2 FNYEAQ. The CDR3 covers 15 residues. Trimming shortened V by 4 bases and J by 5 bases, and 17 bases separated the two germline ends. This chain links TRBV7-6 with TRBJ1-2; D perhaps matches TRBD1 (5 bases). Sequenced material: PBMCs. This clonotype originated in a young woman in good health and CMV-seronegative. The CDR3 sequence: CASSSNSGSHYGYTF. The CDR3 nucleotides are TGTGCCAGCAGCTCGAACTCAGGGTCACATTATGGCTACACCTTC.